This T cell receptor (beta chain) was sequenced for a study of T cell responses to AZD1222 COVID-19 vaccine. Assay used: immunoSEQ multiplex PCR; TCRdb lists only in-frame clones, some missing. This table holds 100,000 to 150,000 clones, roughly 84% found once. Study-level findings and limits: No day 14 peak samples; only post-peak repertoires were characterized.

In regard to this clone: The antigen is not known.

Germline CDR1 reads SNHLY; CDR2 reads FYNNEI. The CDR3 runs 15 residues. Trimming cost V 8 bases and J 1 base, with 15 bases left between them. This sample comprised peripheral blood, obtained 28 days after the second AZD1222 dose. The chain couples TRBV2 to TRBJ1-5; possible D gene TRBD1, 6 bases. The receptor comes from an adult who received the AZD1222 COVID-19 vaccine. CDR3 sequence (DNA): TGTGCCAGCTCGAGGGGGATCAAGAGCAATCAGCCCCAGCATTTT. This encodes CASSRGIKSNQPQHF. Combining the CDR3 with reference TRBV2 and TRBJ1-5 gives the whole variable domain EPEVTQTPSHQVTQMGQEVILRCVPISNHLYFYWYRQILGQKVEFLVSFYNNEISEKSEIFDDQFSVERPDGSNFTLKIRSTKLEDSAMYFCASSRGIKSNQPQHFGDGTRLSIL.